One and the same sample provided the 3 T cell receptor beta chains below, sequenced in a study of T cells in Graves' hyperthyroidism and ophthalmopathy. Amplification yielded TCR beta CDR3 regions, with RNA transcripts as the source. The HTBI primer set drove a first-round RT-PCR of the TCR CDR3. TCRdb re-called the multiplex PCR reads through MiXCR, storing one row per CDR3 protein. The sample records some 800,000 distinct CDR3 sequences, over 35% being singletons. Sequences were obtained from blood. Source of these receptors: a man aged 18 to 30 with Graves' hyperthyroidism.

The gene calls are TRBV20-1 and TRBJ1-5; D ambiguous. Between the trimmed V and J ends, which lost 3 bases and 1 base, there was a span of 10 bases. The CDR3 extends over 14 amino acids. Germline lookup yields CDR1 DFQATT and CDR2 SNEGSKA (reference sequence). This chain's CDR3 is CSASGVESNQPQHF. As DNA, the CDR3 is TGCAGTGCTAGCGGGGTGGAGAGCAATCAGCCCCAGCATTTT.

About this clonotype: It may be a read error: a sequence one base away is much more abundant. This chain uses TRBV10-3 with TRBJ1-4; D perhaps matches TRBD1 (5 bases). Per the germline V gene, CDR1 is ENHRY and CDR2 is SYGVKD. This CDR3 comprises 13 residues. The V and J ends lost 8 bases and 4 bases respectively, with 11 bases between them. The CDR3, as DNA: TGTGCCATCTCCAGGGAGAATAATGAAAAACTGTTTTTT. Protein sequence: CAISRENNEKLFF.

The sample holds a few counts of this clonotype. This chain uses TRBV6-5 with TRBJ1-6; 9 positions agree with TRBD1. The CDR3 runs to 15 residues. The V segment lost 5 bases and the J segment 9 bases; nucleotides outside the gene matches: 8. CDR1 is MNHEY and CDR2 is SVGAGI in the germline V gene. The CDR3 DNA is TGTGCCAGCAGTAACTGGGACAGGGTCGGTTCACCCCTCCACTTT. Residues: CASSNWDRVGSPLHF.